This T cell receptor beta chain was recorded in a study of blood T cell repertoires in COVID-19. The CDR3 contains 13 residues. With 5 bases removed from V and 11 bases from J, the gap between germline ends came to 16 bases. The assay was immunoSEQ multiplex PCR, and TCRdb's table has in-frame clones only and misses some. The sample has some 490,000 clones, approximately 85% seen once. Material: peripheral blood. The rearrangement joins TRBV12-3 or TRBV12-4 to TRBJ1-5; D unresolved. The source is a human donor in a cohort sampled during active COVID-19. The CDR3 loop reads CASSPNLQQSQHF. The CDR3 nucleotides are TGTGCCAGCAGTCCCAACCTACAGCAATCCCAGCATTTT.